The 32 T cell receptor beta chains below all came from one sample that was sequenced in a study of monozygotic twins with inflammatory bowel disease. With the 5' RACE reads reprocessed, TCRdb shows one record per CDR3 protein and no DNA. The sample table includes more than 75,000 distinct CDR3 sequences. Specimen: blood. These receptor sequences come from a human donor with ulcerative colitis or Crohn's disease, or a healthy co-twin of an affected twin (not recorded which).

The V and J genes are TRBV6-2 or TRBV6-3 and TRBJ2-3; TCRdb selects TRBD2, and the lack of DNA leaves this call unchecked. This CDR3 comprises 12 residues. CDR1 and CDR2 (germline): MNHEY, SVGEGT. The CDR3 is CASSQDVSSGYF.

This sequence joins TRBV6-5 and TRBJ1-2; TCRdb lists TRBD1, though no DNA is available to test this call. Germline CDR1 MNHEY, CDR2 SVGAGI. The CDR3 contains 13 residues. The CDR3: CASSLDRDGGYTF.

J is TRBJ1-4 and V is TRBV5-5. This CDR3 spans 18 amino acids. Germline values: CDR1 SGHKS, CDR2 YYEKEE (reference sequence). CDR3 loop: CASSLIRFRAADNEKLFF.

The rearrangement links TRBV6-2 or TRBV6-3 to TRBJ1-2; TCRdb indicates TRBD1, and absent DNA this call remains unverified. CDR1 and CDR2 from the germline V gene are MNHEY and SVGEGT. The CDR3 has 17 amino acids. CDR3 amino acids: CASSLAQGSSINYGYTF.

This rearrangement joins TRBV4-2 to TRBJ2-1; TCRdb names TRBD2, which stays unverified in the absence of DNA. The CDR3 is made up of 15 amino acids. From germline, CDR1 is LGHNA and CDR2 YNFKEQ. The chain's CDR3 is CASSQGTSGDNEQFF.

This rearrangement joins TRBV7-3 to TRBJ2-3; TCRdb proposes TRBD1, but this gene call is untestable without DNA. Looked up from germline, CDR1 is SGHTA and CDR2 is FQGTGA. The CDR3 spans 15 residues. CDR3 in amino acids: CASSPGTGVTDTQYF.

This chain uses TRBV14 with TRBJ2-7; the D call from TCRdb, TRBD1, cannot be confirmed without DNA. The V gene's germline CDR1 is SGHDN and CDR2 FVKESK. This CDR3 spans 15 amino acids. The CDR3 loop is CASRQGTLGPHEQYF.

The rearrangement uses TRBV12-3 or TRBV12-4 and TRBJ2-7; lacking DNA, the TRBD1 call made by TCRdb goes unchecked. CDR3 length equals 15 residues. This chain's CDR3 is CASSFAGDRSYEQYF.

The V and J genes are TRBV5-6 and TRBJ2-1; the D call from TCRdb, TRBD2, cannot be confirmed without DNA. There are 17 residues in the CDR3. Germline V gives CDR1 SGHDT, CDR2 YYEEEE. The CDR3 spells CASSLPGTSGAFNEQFF.

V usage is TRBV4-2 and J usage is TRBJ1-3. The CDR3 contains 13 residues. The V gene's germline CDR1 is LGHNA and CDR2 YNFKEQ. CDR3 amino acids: CASSQGGRNTIYF.

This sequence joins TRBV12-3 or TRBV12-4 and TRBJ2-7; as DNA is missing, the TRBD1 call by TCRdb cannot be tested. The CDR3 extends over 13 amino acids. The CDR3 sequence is CASRDTGRYEQYF.

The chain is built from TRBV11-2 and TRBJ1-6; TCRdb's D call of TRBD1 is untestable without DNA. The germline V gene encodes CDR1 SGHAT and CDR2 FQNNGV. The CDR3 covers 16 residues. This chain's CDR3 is CASSYRRQGGGSPLHF. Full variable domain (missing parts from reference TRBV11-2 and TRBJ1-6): EAGVAQSPRYKIIEKRQSVAFWCNPISGHATLYWYQQILGQGPKLLIQFQNNGVVDDSQLPKDRFSAERLKGVDSTLKIQPAKLEDSAVYLCASSYRRQGGGSPLHFGNGTRLTVT.

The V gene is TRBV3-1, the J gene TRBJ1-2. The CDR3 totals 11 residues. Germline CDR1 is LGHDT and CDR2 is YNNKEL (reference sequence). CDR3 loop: CASSLNYGYTF.

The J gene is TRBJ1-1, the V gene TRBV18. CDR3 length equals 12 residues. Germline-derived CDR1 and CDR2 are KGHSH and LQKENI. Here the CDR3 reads CASSPLGHEAFF. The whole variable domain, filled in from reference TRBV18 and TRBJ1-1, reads NAGVMQNPRHLVRRRGQEARLRCSPMKGHSHVYWYRQLPEEGLKFMVYLQKENIIDESGMPKERFSAEFPKEGPSILRIQQVVRGDSAAYFCASSPLGHEAFFGQGTRLTVV.

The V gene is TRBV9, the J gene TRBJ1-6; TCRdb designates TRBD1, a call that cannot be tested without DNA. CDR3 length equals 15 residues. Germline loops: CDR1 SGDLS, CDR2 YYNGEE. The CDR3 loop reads CASSPLGGKGSPLHF.

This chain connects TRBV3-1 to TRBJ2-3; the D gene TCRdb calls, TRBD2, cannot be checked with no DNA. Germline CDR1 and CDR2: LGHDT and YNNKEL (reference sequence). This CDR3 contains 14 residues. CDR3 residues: CASYQGGTSSTQYF.

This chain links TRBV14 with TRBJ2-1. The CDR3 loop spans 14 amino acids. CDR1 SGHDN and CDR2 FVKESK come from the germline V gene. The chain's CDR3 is CASSQVGLYNEQFF.

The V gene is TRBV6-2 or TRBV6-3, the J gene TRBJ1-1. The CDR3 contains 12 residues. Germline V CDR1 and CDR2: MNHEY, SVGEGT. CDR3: CASRYRGTEAFF.

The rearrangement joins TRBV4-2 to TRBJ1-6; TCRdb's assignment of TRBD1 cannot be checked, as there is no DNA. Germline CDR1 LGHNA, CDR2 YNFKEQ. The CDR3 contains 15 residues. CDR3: CASSQGRGRDSPLHF.

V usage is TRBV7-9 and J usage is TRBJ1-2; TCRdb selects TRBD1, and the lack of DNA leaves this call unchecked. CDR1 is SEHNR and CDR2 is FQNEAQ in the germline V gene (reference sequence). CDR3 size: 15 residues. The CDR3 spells CASSNPFEGNYGYTF.

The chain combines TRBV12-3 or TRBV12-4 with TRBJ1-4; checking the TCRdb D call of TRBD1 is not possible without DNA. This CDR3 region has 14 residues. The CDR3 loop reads CASAPTGGLEKLFF.

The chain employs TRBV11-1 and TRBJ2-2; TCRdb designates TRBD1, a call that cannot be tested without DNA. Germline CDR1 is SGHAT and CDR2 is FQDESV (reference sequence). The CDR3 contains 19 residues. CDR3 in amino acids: CASSRGYPGQGAYTGELFF.

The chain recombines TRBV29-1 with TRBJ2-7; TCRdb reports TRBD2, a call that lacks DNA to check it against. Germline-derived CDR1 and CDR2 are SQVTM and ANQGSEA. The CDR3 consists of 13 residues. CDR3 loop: CSVGGASSYEQYF.

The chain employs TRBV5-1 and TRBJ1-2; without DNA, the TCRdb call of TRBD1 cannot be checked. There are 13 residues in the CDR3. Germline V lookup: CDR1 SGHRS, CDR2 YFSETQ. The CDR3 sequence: CASSLADSYGYTF.

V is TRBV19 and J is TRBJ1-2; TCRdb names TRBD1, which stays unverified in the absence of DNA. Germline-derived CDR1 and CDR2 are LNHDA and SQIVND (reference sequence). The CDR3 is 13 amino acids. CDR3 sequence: CASSYDSSYGYTF.

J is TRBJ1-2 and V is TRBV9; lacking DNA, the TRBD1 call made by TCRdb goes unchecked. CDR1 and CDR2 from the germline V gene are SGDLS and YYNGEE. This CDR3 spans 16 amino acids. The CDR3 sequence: CASSPGQGGSGYGYTF.

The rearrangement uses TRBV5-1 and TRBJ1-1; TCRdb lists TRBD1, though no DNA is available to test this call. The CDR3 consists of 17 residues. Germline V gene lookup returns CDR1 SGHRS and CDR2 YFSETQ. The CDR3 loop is CASSSVPGQIPNTEAFF. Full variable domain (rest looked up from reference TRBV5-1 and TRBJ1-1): KAGVTQTPRYLIKTRGQQVTLSCSPISGHRSVSWYQQTPGQGLQFLFEYFSETQRNKGNFPGRFSGRQFSNSRSEMNVSTLELGDSALYLCASSSVPGQIPNTEAFFGQGTRLTVV.

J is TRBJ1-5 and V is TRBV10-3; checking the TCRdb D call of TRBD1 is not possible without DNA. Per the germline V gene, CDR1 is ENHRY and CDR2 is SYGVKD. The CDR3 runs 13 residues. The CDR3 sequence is CATGQNDNQPQHF.

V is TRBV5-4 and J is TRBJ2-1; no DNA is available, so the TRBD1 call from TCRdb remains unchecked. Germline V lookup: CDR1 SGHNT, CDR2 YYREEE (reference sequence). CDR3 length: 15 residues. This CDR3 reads CASSPTGGYNEVEFF.

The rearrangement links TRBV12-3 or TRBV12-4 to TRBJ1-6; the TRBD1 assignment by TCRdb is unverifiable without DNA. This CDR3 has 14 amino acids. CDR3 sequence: CASSWGDSQSPLHF.

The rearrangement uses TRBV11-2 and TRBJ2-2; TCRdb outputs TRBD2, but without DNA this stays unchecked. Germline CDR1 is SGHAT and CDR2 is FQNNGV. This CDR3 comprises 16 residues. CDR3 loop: CASSRRASGGTGELFF.

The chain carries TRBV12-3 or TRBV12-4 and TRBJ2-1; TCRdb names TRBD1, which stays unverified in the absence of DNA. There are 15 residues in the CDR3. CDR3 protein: CASNPSGGANNEQFF.